A few counts support the clone carrying this T cell receptor (beta chain). CDR1 and CDR2 (germline): MDHEN, SYDVKM. The CDR3 runs 18 residues. The trim removed 7 bases at V and 6 bases at J, leaving 14 bases unmatched. The entry originates in a study of blood T cell repertoires in COVID-19. The overall study: Acute-phase and convalescent COVID-19 samples originated in the United States, Italy and Spain. From T cells, B-cell-depleted T cells, or PBMCs came the material, which was cDNA or gDNA.

Authors' analysis steps: Amplification with reference gene primers provided the estimates of nucleated cell counts. The data were produced by immunoSEQ multiplex PCR, yet TCRdb's version contains in-frame clones alone and is incomplete. V, J and clone size reflect that table, while D and trimming were determined from the DNA. The sample consists of under 150,000 clones, roughly 80% of them appearing once. V gene TRBV28 combines with J gene TRBJ1-6; 11 bases agree with TRBD1. The sequence derives from a man aged 45-65 years with active or convalescent COVID-19. The material sequenced was peripheral blood. As DNA, the CDR3 is TGTGCCAGCACCCCGGGACAGGGGGGGTATTACCCTAATTCACCCCTCCACTTT. Encoded protein: CASTPGQGGYYPNSPLHF. The full variable domain, in which reference TRBV28 and TRBJ1-6 provide the parts outside the CDR3, is DVKVTQSSRYLVKRTGEKVFLECVQDMDHENMFWYRQDPGLGLRLIYFSYDVKMKEKGDIPEGYSVSREKKERFSLILESASTNQTSMYLCASTPGQGGYYPNSPLHFGNGTRLTVT.